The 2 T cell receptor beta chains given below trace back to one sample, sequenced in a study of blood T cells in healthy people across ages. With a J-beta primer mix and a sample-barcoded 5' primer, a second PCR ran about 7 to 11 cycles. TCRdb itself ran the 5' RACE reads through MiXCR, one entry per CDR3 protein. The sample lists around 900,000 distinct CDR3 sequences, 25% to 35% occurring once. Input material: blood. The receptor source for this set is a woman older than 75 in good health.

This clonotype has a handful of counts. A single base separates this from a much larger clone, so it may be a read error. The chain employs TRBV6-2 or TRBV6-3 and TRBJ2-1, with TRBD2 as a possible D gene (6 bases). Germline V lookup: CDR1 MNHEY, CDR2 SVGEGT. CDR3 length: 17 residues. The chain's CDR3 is CASSYAIGGLSYNERFF. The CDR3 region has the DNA TGTGCCAGCAGTTACGCCATTGGGGGACTCAGTTACAATGAGCGGTTCTTC.

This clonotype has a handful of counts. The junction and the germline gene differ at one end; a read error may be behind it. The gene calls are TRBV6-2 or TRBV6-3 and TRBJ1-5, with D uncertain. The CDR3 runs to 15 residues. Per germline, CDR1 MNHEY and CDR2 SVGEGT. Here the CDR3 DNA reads TGTGCCAGCAGTCAAGCCGGGATTAGCAATCAGCCCCGGCATTTT. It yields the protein CASSQAGISNQPRHF.